The next 2 T cell receptor beta chains were all read from a single sample in a study of response to subunit inactivated influenza vaccine. TCRdb analysed the RT-PCR reads with MiXCR anew, one entry per CDR3 protein. The sample yields around 600,000 distinct CDR3 sequences, around 10% seen once. These data are also associated with another study on T cells expressing NK-cell markers. That paper adds: TCR beta cDNA was made by 5'RACE template switching with UMIs.

Source: PBMCs from blood, taken on the day of vaccination. The receptor source for this set is a man in his forties or fifties who received an inactivated influenza vaccine.

This clonotype showed up just a few times. The rearrangement uses TRBV28 and TRBJ2-7, with TRBD1 identical over 9 bases. The V gene end was trimmed by 5 bases and the J gene end by 4 bases; junction bases not matched to a gene: 6. The length of the CDR3 is 14 residues. Germline V gene lookup returns CDR1 MDHEN and CDR2 SYDVKM. CDR3 DNA: TGTGCCAGCAGTCGGGACAGGGTATTGTACGAGCAGTACTTC. Translating it yields CASSRDRVLYEQYF. The full variable domain, its missing parts supplied by reference TRBV28 and TRBJ2-7, is DVKVTQSSRYLVKRTGEKVFLECVQDMDHENMFWYRQDPGLGLRLIYFSYDVKMKEKGDIPEGYSVSREKKERFSLILESASTNQTSMYLCASSRDRVLYEQYFGPGTRLTVT.

The V call is TRBV10-3, the J call TRBJ2-5, with D unclear. CDR3 length: 15 residues. Deletions cut 2 bases from V and 4 bases from J, with 14 bases between. Germline CDR1 reads ENHRY; CDR2 reads SYGVKD. Here the CDR3 reads CAISERRLSGETQYF. The CDR3 DNA reads TGTGCCATCAGTGAGCGACGGTTGTCAGGAGAGACCCAGTACTTC.